This record looks at one TCR beta chain sequence and its context. This receptor's antigen is unknown. Base qualities are not at hand, and no much larger clone is one base apart. The data were taken from a study of T cell responses to AZD1222 COVID-19 vaccine (dated by TCRdb to the early 2020s). Study-wide context: A total of 240 or so trial participants underwent TCR sequencing, of whom nearly 210 had received two doses of AZD1222 and about 26 had received two doses of the MenACWY control vaccine. Trial participants were enrolled by age into subgroups of 18-55, 56-69 and 70-plus years, and around 140, 26 and 57 TCR-sequenced participants, respectively, were included in these subgroups. Results the study describes overall, beyond this receptor: Because no day 14 peak-response samples were available, repertoires were characterized only after the peak T cell response. A significant rise in spike-specific TCR breadth and depth was observed after two AZD1222 doses relative to day 0 and relative to MenACWY recipients. Vaccine-associated CD4 TCRs spanned the whole spike protein, with dominant responses in regions 160-218 and 743-854. Conclusions about previously exposed vaccinees are limited, since just 6 or 7 AZD1222 recipients were seropositive for SARS-CoV-2 at baseline. Epitopes outside the regions mutated in the B.1.351 and B.1.1.7 variants were reportedly recognized by nearly half of the unique spike-specific TCRs. Participants were mostly white British, with more females than males. The authors suggested clonal diversity may have been underestimated. In the small 56-69-year group, the increase in depth fell short of significance, most likely because of low power.

V is clipped by 5 bases and J by 3 bases, and the sequence between their germline boundaries is 14 bases long. From the cysteine up to the phenylalanine, the CDR3 has a length of 15 residues. The retained sequence is limited to the CDR3, 45 bases, with the frame set at the first base. The germline V gene gives CDR1 as MDHEN and CDR2 as SYDVKM. The CDR3 regions of human TCRbeta chains were analyzed by immunosequencing. Per the original workflow: Repertoire TCRs were checked for matches against a reference library of SARS-CoV-2-specific TCRs that had been generated using the MIRA antigen-specificity platform. Breadth meant the fraction of unique TCRs that were SARS-CoV-2-associated, whereas depth meant the fraction of total T cells that were SARS-CoV-2-associated. Each spike-specific TCR was assigned to its reactive spike region and to a CD4 or CD8 class using the MIRA data. Log10-transformed breadth and depth values were compared by one-way ANOVA with Sidak's multiple comparisons tests. Held by TCRdb, this immuneACCESS table contains in-frame sequences only and omits some clones. Under half of the omission traces to an unresolved V gene where checked; the cause of the rest is unknown. V, J and clone size derive from that table, while D and trimming were established from the DNA sequence. The table for this sample lists around 200,000 clones; 85% to 95% of them were counted only once. More than 1.5% of the sample lies in the top ten.

The sample's time point label is to be understood as: about 28 days (+/-7) after the second vaccine dose. AZD1222 recipients with second doses at about 4 weeks or about 12 weeks were pooled, because spike-specific TCR depth and breadth did not differ between schedules. Vaccinee samples were obtained from the UK trials COV001 and COV002, which included a single-blind randomized controlled phase 2/3 trial of AZD1222 (ChAdOx1 nCoV-19) in healthy adults. For TCRbeta chain sequencing, PBMC samples were collected from trial participants at day 0 and at day 28 after the second dose. The sequence links TRBV28 to TRBJ1-3, and the D gene may be TRBD1, 6 bases matching. The material was peripheral blood, obtained 28 days after the second AZD1222 dose. The source is an adult who received the AZD1222 COVID-19 vaccine. The CDR3 sequence is CASSLYRALGNTIYF. The DNA sequence is given as TGTGCCAGCAGTCTATACAGGGCTCTTGGAAACACCATATATTTT.